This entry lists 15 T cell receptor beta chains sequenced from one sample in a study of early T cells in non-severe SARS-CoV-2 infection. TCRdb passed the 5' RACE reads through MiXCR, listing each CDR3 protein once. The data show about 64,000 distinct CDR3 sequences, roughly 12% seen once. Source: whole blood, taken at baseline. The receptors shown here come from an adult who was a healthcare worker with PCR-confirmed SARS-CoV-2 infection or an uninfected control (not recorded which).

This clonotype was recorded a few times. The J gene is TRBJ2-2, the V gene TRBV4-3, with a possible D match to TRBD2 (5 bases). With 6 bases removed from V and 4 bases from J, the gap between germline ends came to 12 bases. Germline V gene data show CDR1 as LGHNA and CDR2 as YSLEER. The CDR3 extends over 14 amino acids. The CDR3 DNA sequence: TGCGCCAGCAGTAGCGACACCACCACCGGGGAGCTGTTTTTT. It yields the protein CASSSDTTTGELFF.

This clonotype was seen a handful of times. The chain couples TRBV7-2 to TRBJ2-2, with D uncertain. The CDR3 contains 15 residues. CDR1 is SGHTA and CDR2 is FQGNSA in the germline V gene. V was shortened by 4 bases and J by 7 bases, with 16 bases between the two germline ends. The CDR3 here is CASSSDLRTNGELFF. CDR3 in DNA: TGTGCCAGCAGCTCCGACCTCCGTACAAACGGGGAGCTGTTTTTT. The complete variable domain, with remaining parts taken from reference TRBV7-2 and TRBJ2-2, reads GAGVSQSPSNKVTEKGKDVELRCDPISGHTALYWYRQSLGQGLEFLIYFQGNSAPDKSGLPSDRFSAERTGGSVSTLTIQRTQQEDSAVYLCASSSDLRTNGELFFGEGSRLTVL.

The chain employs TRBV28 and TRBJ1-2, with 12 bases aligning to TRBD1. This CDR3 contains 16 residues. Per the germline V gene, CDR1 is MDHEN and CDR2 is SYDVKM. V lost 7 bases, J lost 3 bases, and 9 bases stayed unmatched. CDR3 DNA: TGTGCCAGCAAATACTCTGGGACAGGGGGCGACTATGGCTACACCTTC. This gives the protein CASKYSGTGGDYGYTF.

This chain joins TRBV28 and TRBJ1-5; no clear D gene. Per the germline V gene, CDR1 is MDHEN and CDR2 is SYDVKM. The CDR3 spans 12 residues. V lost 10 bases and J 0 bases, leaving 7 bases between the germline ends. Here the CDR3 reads CAIESSNQPQHF. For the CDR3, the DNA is TGTGCCATCGAGAGTAGCAATCAGCCCCAGCATTTT.

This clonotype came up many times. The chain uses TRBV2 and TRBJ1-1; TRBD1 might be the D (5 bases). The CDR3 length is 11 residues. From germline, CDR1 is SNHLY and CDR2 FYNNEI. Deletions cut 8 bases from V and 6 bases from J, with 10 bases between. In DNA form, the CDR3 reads TGTGCCAGCTCAGGGAGACCTGAAGCTTTCTTT. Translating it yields CASSGRPEAFF.

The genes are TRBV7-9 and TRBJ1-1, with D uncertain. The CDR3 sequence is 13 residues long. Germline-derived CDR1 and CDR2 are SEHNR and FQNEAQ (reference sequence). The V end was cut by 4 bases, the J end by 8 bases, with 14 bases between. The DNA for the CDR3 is TGTGCCAGCAGCTCACGCCGGACGGACGAAGCTTTCTTT. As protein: CASSSRRTDEAFF. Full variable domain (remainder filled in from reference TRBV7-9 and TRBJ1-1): DTGVSQNPRHKITKRGQNVTFRCDPISEHNRLYWYRQTLGQGPEFLTYFQNEAQLEKSRLLSDRFSAERPKGSFSTLEIQRTEQGDSAMYLCASSSRRTDEAFFGQGTRLTVV.

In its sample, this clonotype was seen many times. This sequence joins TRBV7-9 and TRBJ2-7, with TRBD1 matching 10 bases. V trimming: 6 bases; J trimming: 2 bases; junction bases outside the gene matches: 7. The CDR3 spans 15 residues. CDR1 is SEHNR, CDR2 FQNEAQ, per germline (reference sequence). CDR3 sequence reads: CASSSGTGATYEQYF. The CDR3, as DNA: TGTGCCAGCAGTTCCGGGACAGGGGCGACCTACGAGCAGTACTTC.

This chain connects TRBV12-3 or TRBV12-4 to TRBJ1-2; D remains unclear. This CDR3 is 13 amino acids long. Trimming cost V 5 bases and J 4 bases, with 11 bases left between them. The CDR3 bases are TGTGCCAGCAGTCCGACAAGCACCTATGGCTACACCTTC. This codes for CASSPTSTYGYTF.

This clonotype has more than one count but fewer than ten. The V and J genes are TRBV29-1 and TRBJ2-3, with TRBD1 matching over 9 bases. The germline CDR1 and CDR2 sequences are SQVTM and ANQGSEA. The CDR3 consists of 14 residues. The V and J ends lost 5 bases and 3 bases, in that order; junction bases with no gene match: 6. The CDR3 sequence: CSVCRDRDTDTQYF. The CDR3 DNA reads TGCAGCGTTTGTAGGGACAGGGATACAGATACGCAGTATTTT.

CDR3 region: CASSFRGVGTEAFF. In nucleotides, the CDR3 is TGTGCCAGCAGTTTTCGGGGGGTGGGGACTGAAGCTTTCTTT. The V gene is TRBV28, the J gene TRBJ1-1; tentatively, D is TRBD1 (5 bases). This CDR3 region has 14 residues. V lost 3 bases, J lost 5 bases, and 13 bases lay in between. Per germline, CDR1 MDHEN and CDR2 SYDVKM.

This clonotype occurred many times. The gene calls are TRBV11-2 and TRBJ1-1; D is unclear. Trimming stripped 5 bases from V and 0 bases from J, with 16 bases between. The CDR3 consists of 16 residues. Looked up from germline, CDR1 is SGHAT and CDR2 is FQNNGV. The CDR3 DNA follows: TGTGCCAGCAGCCCTCAGCCTCCGGACTTGAACACTGAAGCTTTCTTT. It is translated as CASSPQPPDLNTEAFF.

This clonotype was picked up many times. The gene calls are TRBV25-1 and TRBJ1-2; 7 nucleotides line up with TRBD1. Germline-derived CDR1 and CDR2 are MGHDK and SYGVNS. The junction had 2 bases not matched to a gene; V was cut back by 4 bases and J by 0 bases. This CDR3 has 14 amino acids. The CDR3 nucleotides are TGTGCCAGCAGTGTACAGGGGCCTAACTATGGCTACACCTTC. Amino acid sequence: CASSVQGPNYGYTF.

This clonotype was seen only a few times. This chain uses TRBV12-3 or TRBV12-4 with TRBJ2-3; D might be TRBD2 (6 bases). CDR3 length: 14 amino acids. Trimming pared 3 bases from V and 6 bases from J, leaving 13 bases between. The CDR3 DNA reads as TGTGCCAGCAGTTTCGGCGGGGCCTGGGATACGCAGTATTTT. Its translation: CASSFGGAWDTQYF.

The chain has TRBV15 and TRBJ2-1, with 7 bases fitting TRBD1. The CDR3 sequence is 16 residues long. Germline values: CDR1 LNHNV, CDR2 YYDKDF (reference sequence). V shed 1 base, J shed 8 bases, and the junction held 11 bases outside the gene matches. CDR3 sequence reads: CATSRATGSPSDEQFF. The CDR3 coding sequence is TGTGCCACCAGCAGAGCGACAGGGAGTCCTTCGGATGAGCAGTTCTTC.

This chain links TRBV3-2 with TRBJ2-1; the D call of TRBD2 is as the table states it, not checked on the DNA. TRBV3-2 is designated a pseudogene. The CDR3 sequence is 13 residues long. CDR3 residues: CASSQDETSEQFF. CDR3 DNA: TGTGCCAGCAGCCAAGATGAGACTAGTGAGCAGTTCTTC.